This T cell receptor (beta chain) came from a study of T cells in Graves' hyperthyroidism and ophthalmopathy. General study findings and limits: Most thyroid clonotypes expanded above 0.001 appeared in blood too.

Amplified TCR beta CDR3 regions came from RNA transcripts. Using the HTBI primer set, a first-round RT-PCR was run on the TCR CDR3. MiXCR, applied by TCRdb to the multiplex PCR reads, yields one record per CDR3 protein. This table holds about 370,000 distinct CDR3 sequences, 13% to 15% found once. The table lists this clonotype with many counts. Its antigen remains unidentified. The junction had 9 bases not matched to a gene; V was cut back by 5 bases and J by 2 bases. The CDR3 is 16 amino acids. The chain joins TRBV12-3 or TRBV12-4 to TRBJ2-1, with 7 nucleotides matching TRBD2. Sequencing used blood. The sequence was collected from a woman aged 55-70 years with Graves' ophthalmopathy. The CDR3 sequence: CASSRLTGLTYNEQFF. The CDR3 DNA is TGTGCCAGCAGTCGACTAACGGGACTAACCTACAATGAGCAGTTCTTC.